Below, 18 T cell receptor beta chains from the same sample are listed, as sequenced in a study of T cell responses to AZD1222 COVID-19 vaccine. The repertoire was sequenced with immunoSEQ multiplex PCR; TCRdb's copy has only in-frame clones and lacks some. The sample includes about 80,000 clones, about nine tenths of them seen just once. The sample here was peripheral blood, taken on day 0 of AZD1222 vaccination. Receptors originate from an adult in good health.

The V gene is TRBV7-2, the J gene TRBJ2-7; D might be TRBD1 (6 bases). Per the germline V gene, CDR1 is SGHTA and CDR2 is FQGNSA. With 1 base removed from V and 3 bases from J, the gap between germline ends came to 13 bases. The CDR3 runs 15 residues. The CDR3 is CASSLVQGRGYEQYF. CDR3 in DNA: TGTGCCAGCAGCTTAGTACAGGGTAGGGGCTACGAGCAGTACTTC.

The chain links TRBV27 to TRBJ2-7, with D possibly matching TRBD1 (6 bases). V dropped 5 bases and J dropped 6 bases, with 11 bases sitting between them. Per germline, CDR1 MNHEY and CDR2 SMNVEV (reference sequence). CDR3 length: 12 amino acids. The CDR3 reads CASSKTGFEQYF. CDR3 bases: TGTGCCAGCAGTAAGACAGGATTCGAGCAGTACTTC.

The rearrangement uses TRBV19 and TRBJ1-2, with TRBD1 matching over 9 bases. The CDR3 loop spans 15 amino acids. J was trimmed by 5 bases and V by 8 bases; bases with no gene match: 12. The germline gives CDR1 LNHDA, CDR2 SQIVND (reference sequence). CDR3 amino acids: CASSPSGQGIYGYTF. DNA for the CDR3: TGTGCCAGTTCTCCCTCGGGACAGGGAATTTATGGCTACACCTTC.

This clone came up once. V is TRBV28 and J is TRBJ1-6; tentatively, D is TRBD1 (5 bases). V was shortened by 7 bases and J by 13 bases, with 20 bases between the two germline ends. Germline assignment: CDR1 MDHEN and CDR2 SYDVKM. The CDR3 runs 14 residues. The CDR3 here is CASTPPGEVIPLHF. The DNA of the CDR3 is TGTGCCAGCACACCGCCGGGGGAAGTTATCCCCCTCCACTTT.

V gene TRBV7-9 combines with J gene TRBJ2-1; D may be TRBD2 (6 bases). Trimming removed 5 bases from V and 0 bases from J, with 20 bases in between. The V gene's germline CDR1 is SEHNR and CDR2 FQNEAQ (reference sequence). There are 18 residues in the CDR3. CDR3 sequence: CASSPAPGLFGSYNEQFF. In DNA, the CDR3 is TGTGCCAGCAGCCCTGCCCCGGGACTCTTCGGCTCCTACAATGAGCAGTTCTTC.

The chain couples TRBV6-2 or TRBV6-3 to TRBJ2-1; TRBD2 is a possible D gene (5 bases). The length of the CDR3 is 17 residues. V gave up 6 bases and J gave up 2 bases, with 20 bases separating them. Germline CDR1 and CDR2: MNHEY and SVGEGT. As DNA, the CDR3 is TGTGCCAGCAGCACAACAAGGAGGACGACGACCTACAATGAGCAGTTCTTC. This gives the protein CASSTTRRTTTYNEQFF.

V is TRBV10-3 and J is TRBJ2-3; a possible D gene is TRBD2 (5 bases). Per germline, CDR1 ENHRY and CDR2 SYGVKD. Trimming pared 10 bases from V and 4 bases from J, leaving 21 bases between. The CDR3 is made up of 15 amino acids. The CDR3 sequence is CATLASGYGSDTQYF. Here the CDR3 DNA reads TGTGCCACCCTGGCAAGCGGCTATGGATCAGATACGCAGTATTTT.

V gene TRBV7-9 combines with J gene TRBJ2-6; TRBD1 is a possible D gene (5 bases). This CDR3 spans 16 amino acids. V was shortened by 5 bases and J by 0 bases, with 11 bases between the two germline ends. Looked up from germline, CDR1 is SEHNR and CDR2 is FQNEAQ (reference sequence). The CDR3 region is CASSPPQGSGANVLTF. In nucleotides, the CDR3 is TGTGCCAGCAGCCCGCCGCAGGGCTCTGGGGCCAACGTCCTGACTTTC.

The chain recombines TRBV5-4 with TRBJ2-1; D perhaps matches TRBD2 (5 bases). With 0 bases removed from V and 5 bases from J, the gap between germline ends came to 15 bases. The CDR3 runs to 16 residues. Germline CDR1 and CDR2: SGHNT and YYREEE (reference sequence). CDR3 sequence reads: CASSLAGLTRNNEQFF. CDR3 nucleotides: TGTGCCAGCAGCTTGGCCGGGTTAACTAGGAACAATGAGCAGTTCTTC.

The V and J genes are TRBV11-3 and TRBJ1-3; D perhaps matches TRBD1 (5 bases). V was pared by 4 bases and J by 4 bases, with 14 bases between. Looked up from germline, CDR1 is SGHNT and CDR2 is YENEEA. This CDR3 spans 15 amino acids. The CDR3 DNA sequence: TGTGCCAGCAGCTCAGCGGGGGAGATCGGAAACACCATATATTTT. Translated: CASSSAGEIGNTIYF.

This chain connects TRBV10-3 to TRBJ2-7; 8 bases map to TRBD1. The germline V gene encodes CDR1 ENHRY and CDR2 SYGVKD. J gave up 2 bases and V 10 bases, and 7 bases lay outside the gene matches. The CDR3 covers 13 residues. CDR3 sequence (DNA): TGTGCCAGCAACCGGGACAGGACCTACGAGCAGTACTTC. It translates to CASNRDRTYEQYF.

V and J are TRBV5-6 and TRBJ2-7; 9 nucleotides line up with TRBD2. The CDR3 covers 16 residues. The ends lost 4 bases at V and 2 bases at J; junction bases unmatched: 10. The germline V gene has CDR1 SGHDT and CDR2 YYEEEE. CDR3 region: CASSRTSGTSTYEQYF. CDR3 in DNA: TGTGCCAGCAGCAGGACGTCCGGGACTAGCACCTACGAGCAGTACTTC.

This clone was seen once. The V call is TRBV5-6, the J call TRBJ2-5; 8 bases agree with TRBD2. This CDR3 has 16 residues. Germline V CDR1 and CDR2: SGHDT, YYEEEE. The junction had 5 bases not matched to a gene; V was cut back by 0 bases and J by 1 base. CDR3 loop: CASSLGTSGLQETQYF. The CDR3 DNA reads TGTGCCAGCAGCTTGGGCACTAGCGGCCTCCAAGAGACCCAGTACTTC. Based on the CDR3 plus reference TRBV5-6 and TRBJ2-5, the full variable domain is DAGVTQSPTHLIKTRGQQVTLRCSPKSGHDTVSWYQQALGQGPQFIFQYYEEEERQRGNFPDRFSGHQFPNYSSELNVNALLLGDSALYLCASSLGTSGLQETQYFGPGTRLLVL.

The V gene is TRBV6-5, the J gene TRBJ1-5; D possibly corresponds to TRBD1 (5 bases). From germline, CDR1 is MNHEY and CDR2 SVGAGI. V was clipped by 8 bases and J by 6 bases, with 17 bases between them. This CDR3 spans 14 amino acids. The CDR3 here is CASRKDGGSQPQHF. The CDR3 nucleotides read TGTGCCAGCCGGAAGGATGGGGGAAGTCAGCCCCAGCATTTT.

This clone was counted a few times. In DNA form, the CDR3 reads TGTGCCAGCAGCGTCGAGGAGTCCGGCGGGGAGCTGTTTTTT. This codes for CASSVEESGGELFF. V usage is TRBV6-4 and J usage is TRBJ2-2; unclear D gene. This CDR3 contains 14 residues. In germline, CDR1 is MRHNA, CDR2 SNTAGT. V was trimmed by 6 bases and J by 7 bases, leaving 15 bases between them.

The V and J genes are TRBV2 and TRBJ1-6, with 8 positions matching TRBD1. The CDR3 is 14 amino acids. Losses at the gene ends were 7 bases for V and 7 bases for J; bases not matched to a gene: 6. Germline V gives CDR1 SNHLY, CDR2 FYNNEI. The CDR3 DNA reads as TGTGCCAGCAAACGTAGACAGGGGAATTCACCCCTCCACTTT. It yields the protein CASKRRQGNSPLHF.

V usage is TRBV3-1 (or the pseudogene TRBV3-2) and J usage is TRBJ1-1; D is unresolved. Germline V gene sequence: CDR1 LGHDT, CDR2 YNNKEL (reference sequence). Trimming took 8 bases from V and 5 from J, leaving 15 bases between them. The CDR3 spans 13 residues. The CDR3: CASLLEGRTEAFF. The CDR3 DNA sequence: TGTGCCAGCCTCCTTGAGGGCCGTACTGAAGCTTTCTTT.

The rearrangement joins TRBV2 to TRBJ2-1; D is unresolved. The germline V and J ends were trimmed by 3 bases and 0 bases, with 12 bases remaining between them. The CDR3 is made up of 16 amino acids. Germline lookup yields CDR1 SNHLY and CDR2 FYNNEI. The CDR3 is CASSDSHSYSYNEQFF. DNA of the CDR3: TGTGCCAGCAGTGACTCTCACAGCTACTCCTACAATGAGCAGTTCTTC. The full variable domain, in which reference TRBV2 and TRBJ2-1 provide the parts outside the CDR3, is EPEVTQTPSHQVTQMGQEVILRCVPISNHLYFYWYRQILGQKVEFLVSFYNNEISEKSEIFDDQFSVERPDGSNFTLKIRSTKLEDSAMYFCASSDSHSYSYNEQFFGPGTRLTVL.